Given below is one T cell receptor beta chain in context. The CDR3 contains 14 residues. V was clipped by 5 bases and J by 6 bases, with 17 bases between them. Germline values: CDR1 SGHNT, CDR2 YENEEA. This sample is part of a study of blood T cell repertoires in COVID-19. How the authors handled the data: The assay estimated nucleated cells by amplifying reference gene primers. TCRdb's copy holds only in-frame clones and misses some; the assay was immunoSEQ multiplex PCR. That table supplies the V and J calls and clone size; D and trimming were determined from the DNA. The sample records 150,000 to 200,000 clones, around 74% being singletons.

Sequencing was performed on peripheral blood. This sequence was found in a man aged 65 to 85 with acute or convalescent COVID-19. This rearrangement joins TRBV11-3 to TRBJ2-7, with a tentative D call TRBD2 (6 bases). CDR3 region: CASSPIRGNIEQYF. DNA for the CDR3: TGTGCCAGCAGCCCAATTCGGGGGAATATCGAGCAGTACTTC.